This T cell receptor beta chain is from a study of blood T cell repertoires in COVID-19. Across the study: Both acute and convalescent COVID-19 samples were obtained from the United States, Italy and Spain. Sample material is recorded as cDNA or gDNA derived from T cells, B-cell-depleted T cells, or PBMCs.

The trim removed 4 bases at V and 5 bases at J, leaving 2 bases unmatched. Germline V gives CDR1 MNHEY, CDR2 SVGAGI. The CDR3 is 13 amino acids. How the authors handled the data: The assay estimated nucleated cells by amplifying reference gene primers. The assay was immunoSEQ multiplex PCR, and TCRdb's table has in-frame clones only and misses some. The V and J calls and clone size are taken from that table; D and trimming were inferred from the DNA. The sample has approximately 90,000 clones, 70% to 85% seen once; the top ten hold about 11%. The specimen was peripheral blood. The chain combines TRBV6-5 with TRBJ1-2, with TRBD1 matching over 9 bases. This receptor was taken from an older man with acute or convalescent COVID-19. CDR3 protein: CASSWDRVYGYTF. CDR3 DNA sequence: TGTGCCAGCAGTTGGGACAGGGTGTATGGCTACACCTTC.